Below are 8 T cell receptor beta chains sequenced from a single sample in a study of blood T cell repertoires in COVID-19 (dated by TCRdb to the early 2020s). Library prep was done by the immunoSEQ multiplex PCR assay. TCRdb stores this immuneACCESS table with in-frame sequences only. Part of the clones is absent; in the studies checked, under half of the shortfall reflects unresolved V genes, and no reason is known for the rest. The sample has about 220,000 clones on record, about nine tenths of them singletons. Jointly, the top ten make up 2% to 3% of the sample. The specimen was PBMCs or T cells enriched from blood (not recorded which). These receptors all stem from a woman between 25 and 40 years old with acute COVID-19.

J is TRBJ2-6 and V is TRBV4-1; possibly TRBD1 for D (5 bases). CDR3 length: 18 residues. V lost 1 base, J lost 1 base, and 14 bases lay in between. The germline CDR1 and CDR2 sequences are MGHRA and YSYEKL. The CDR3 spells CASSQGPGHLSGANVLTF. The CDR3, as DNA: TGCGCCAGCAGCCAAGGTCCTGGACACCTTTCTGGGGCCAACGTCCTGACTTTC.

The V and J genes are TRBV30 and TRBJ1-2, with D perhaps TRBD1 (6 bases). V was shortened by 1 base and J by 3 bases, with 9 bases between the two germline ends. Germline V gene sequence: CDR1 GTSNPN, CDR2 SVGIG (reference sequence). CDR3 length: 13 residues. CDR3 residues: CAWSARTDYGYTF. CDR3 bases: TGTGCCTGGAGTGCCCGGACAGACTATGGCTACACCTTC. Full variable domain (rest looked up from reference TRBV30 and TRBJ1-2): SQTIHQWPATLVQPVGSPLSLECTVEGTSNPNLYWYRQAAGRGLQLLFYSVGIGQISSEVPQNLSASRPQDRQFILSSKKLLLSDSGFYLCAWSARTDYGYTFGSGTRLTVV.

The rearrangement joins TRBV13 to TRBJ2-3; TRBD1 is a possible D gene (5 bases). CDR1 is PRHDT, CDR2 FYEKMQ, per germline (reference sequence). The CDR3 has 14 amino acids. V shed 3 bases and J shed 4 bases, with 11 bases lying between them. The CDR3 reads CASSFELGADTQYF. CDR3 coding DNA: TGTGCCAGCAGCTTCGAATTAGGGGCAGATACGCAGTATTTT.

J is TRBJ2-7 and V is TRBV7-6; 7 positions agree with TRBD1. CDR3 length: 16 residues. From germline, CDR1 is SGHVS and CDR2 FNYEAQ. The V and J ends lost 1 base and 0 bases, in that order; junction bases with no gene match: 6. CDR3 bases: TGTGCCAGCAGCTTAGGACTCAGGGGGAGCTCCTACGAGCAGTACTTC. This codes for CASSLGLRGSSYEQYF.

The rearrangement uses TRBV3-1 (or the pseudogene TRBV3-2) and TRBJ1-4; 10 bases are shared with TRBD1. The trim removed 4 bases at V and 3 bases at J, leaving 8 bases unmatched. The CDR3 is 17 residues long. Germline-derived CDR1 and CDR2 are LGHDT and YNNKEL (reference sequence). The chain's CDR3 is CASSPTTGGGANEKLFF. DNA for the CDR3: TGTGCCAGCAGCCCGACGACAGGGGGCGGGGCTAATGAAAAACTGTTTTTT.

This rearrangement joins TRBV9 to TRBJ2-6, with TRBD1 matching 10 bases. After removal of 0 bases from V and 0 bases from J, the junction contained 3 bases not matched to a gene. CDR1 is SGDLS, CDR2 YYNGEE, per germline. CDR3 length: 18 residues. CDR3 sequence (DNA): TGTGCCAGCAGCGTAGCTGGGACAGGGGTCTCTGGGGCCAACGTCCTGACTTTC. Its protein is CASSVAGTGVSGANVLTF.

The chain links TRBV15 to TRBJ2-4, with D maybe TRBD2 (8 bases). The CDR3 runs to 15 residues. V was cut by 5 bases and J by 7 bases, with 18 bases left in between. Germline V gives CDR1 LNHNV, CDR2 YYDKDF (reference sequence). CDR3 nucleotides: TGTGCCACCAGCCGTCCGGGAGGGGGCGGGAACATTCAGTACTTC. It specifies CATSRPGGGGNIQYF.

This chain links TRBV5-1 with TRBJ2-3; D is unclear. The CDR3 is 13 residues long. V lost 3 bases to trimming and J lost 2 bases, with 7 bases between them. Germline V gene sequence: CDR1 SGHRS, CDR2 YFSETQ. CDR3 DNA sequence: TGCGCCAGCAGCTCCCAGGCCACAGATACGCAGTATTTT. Translated, it gives CASSSQATDTQYF.